Listed below are T cell receptor beta chains from one sample, sequenced in a study of blood T cell repertoires in COVID-19. Measured with immunoSEQ multiplex PCR; TCRdb has only the in-frame clones, and not every one. The sample yields tens of thousands of clones, less than 85% seen once. The specimen was peripheral blood. The receptors were sampled from a woman aged 80 or over with active or convalescent COVID-19. The CDR3 runs from the conserved cysteine through the conserved F or W. D genes are given only for firm matches. The size field is filled for only some rows; it gives once, few, many or a size class.

d_gene: .; abundance: .; j_gene: TRBJ2-1; v_gene: TRBV4-3; CDR3nt: TGCGCCAGCAGCCAAGTGTTTCAGGCCCTAATATACAATGAGCAGTTCTTC; CDR3aa: CASSQVFQALIYNEQFF
d_gene: .; abundance: .; j_gene: TRBJ1-2; v_gene: TRBV5-4; CDR3nt: TGTGCCAGCAGCTTGGAGGGCCTTATAGGGGATGGCTACACCTTC; CDR3aa: CASSLEGLIGDGYTF
d_gene: TRBD1; abundance: .; j_gene: TRBJ2-7; v_gene: TRBV29-1; CDR3nt: TGCAGCGTTGAAGGAGACAGGGAATATTCCTACGAGCAGTACTTC; CDR3aa: CSVEGDREYSYEQYF
d_gene: TRBD1; abundance: .; j_gene: TRBJ2-7; v_gene: TRBV10-3; CDR3nt: TGTGCCATCAGTGATGAATTGGACAGGGGTTACTACGAGCAGTACTTC; CDR3aa: CAISDELDRGYYEQYF
d_gene: TRBD2; abundance: .; j_gene: TRBJ2-1; v_gene: TRBV27; CDR3nt: TGTGCCAGCAGTCCGTCGCGGGGGACTAGCGGGAGAGTTGAGCAGTTCTTC; CDR3aa: CASSPSRGTSGRVEQFF
d_gene: .; abundance: .; j_gene: TRBJ2-3; v_gene: TRBV2; CDR3nt: TGTGCCAGCAGTGCCCACCGGGACTTCCGGACAGATACGCAGTATTTT; CDR3aa: CASSAHRDFRTDTQYF
d_gene: .; abundance: .; j_gene: TRBJ2-1; v_gene: TRBV24-1; CDR3nt: TGTGCCACCAGTTCCGGGAATGAGCAGTTCTTC; CDR3aa: CATSSGNEQFF
d_gene: TRBD1; abundance: .; j_gene: TRBJ2-3; v_gene: TRBV5-5; CDR3nt: TGTGCCAGCAGCGGAAAGGACAGGGGATTCACAGATACGCAGTATTTT; CDR3aa: CASSGKDRGFTDTQYF
d_gene: TRBD2; abundance: .; j_gene: TRBJ2-7; v_gene: TRBV5-1; CDR3nt: TGCGCCAGCAGACCCCCGGGACTAGCAGGGTCCTACGAGCAGTACTTC; CDR3aa: CASRPPGLAGSYEQYF
d_gene: TRBD1; abundance: .; j_gene: TRBJ1-3; v_gene: TRBV5-4; CDR3nt: TGTGCCAGCAGCAGTGAGGGACAGGGACGAAACACCATATATTTT; CDR3aa: CASSSEGQGRNTIYF
d_gene: .; abundance: .; j_gene: TRBJ2-1; v_gene: TRBV9; CDR3nt: TGTGCCAGCAGCGGGTGGGTTCGCGGCGATGAGCAGTTCTTC; CDR3aa: CASSGWVRGDEQFF
d_gene: .; abundance: .; j_gene: TRBJ1-1; v_gene: TRBV20-1; CDR3nt: TGCAGTGCTAGAGTGTGGCCTGAAGCTTTCTTT; CDR3aa: CSARVWPEAFF
d_gene: .; abundance: .; j_gene: TRBJ2-3; v_gene: TRBV6-2/TRBV6-3; CDR3nt: TGTGCCAGCAGTTCCGGGAGCCCAGATACGCAGTATTTT; CDR3aa: CASSSGSPDTQYF
d_gene: TRBD1; abundance: .; j_gene: TRBJ2-7; v_gene: TRBV28; CDR3nt: TGTGCCAGCAGTTTATCGGAAAAGGACAGGTTTCCCTCCTACGAGCAGTACTTC; CDR3aa: CASSLSEKDRFPSYEQYF
d_gene: TRBD2; abundance: .; j_gene: TRBJ2-1; v_gene: TRBV6-4; CDR3nt: TGTGCCAGCAGTGAAGGCGGGACTACCTACAATGAGCAGTTCTTC; CDR3aa: CASSEGGTTYNEQFF
d_gene: .; abundance: .; j_gene: TRBJ1-2; v_gene: TRBV28; CDR3nt: TGTGCCAGCAGCACAGGGTCGGGAAACTATGGCTACACCTTC; CDR3aa: CASSTGSGNYGYTF
d_gene: .; abundance: .; j_gene: TRBJ2-1; v_gene: TRBV19; CDR3nt: TGTGCCAGTAGTAGCACAGGGAAGCAGTTCTTC; CDR3aa: CASSSTGKQFF
d_gene: .; abundance: few; j_gene: TRBJ2-1; v_gene: TRBV5-1; CDR3nt: TGCGCCAGCAGCCCAGGGGACGCTTCCTACAATGAGCAGTTCTTC; CDR3aa: CASSPGDASYNEQFF
d_gene: .; abundance: .; j_gene: TRBJ1-5; v_gene: TRBV7-2; CDR3nt: TGTGCCAGCAGCTTAGTTGTGGCGGCGGGACCCCAGCATTTT; CDR3aa: CASSLVVAAGPQHF
d_gene: .; abundance: .; j_gene: TRBJ1-1; v_gene: TRBV29-1; CDR3nt: TGCAGCGTTGCTGGGCTCCGTCTTAGTTCCGGCGCCACTGAAGCTTTCTTT; CDR3aa: CSVAGLRLSSGATEAFF
d_gene: TRBD1; abundance: .; j_gene: TRBJ1-6; v_gene: TRBV7-8; CDR3nt: TGTGCCAGCAGCCGGCAGCCGGGACAGGGTTTTTCACCCCTCCACTTT; CDR3aa: CASSRQPGQGFSPLHF
d_gene: .; abundance: once; j_gene: TRBJ2-1; v_gene: TRBV19; CDR3nt: TGTGCCAGTAGAAGGACGCGGGTTCTCTACAATGAGCAGTTCTTC; CDR3aa: CASRRTRVLYNEQFF
d_gene: .; abundance: once; j_gene: TRBJ2-7; v_gene: TRBV28; CDR3nt: TGTGCCAGCACCCCTTCGGTGAGGGGGGGGGAGCAGTACTTC; CDR3aa: CASTPSVRGGEQYF
d_gene: .; abundance: .; j_gene: TRBJ1-1; v_gene: TRBV6-5; CDR3nt: TGTGCCAGCAGCCCCGGACAGCCTGAAGCTTTCTTT; CDR3aa: CASSPGQPEAFF
d_gene: .; abundance: .; j_gene: TRBJ1-4; v_gene: TRBV9; CDR3nt: TGTGCCAGCAGCGTAGGAGTGGGGGGGACTAATGAAAAACTGTTTTTT; CDR3aa: CASSVGVGGTNEKLFF
d_gene: .; abundance: .; j_gene: TRBJ1-5; v_gene: TRBV4-1; CDR3nt: TGCGCCAGCAGCCAAGGAGGAAGAAATAGCAATCAGCCCCAGCATTTT; CDR3aa: CASSQGGRNSNQPQHF
d_gene: TRBD1; abundance: .; j_gene: TRBJ2-3; v_gene: TRBV18; CDR3nt: TGTGCCAGCTCACCACGCGGTATTAGCAGGGGGCGCGGCGCAGATACGCAGTATTTT; CDR3aa: CASSPRGISRGRGADTQYF
d_gene: .; abundance: .; j_gene: TRBJ2-3; v_gene: TRBV5-8; CDR3nt: TGTGCCAGCAGCTTGGGACGGGGTATAAATACAGATACGCAGTATTTT; CDR3aa: CASSLGRGINTDTQYF
d_gene: .; abundance: few; j_gene: TRBJ2-3; v_gene: TRBV6-1; CDR3nt: TGTGCCAGCAGTGAGCAGGGTAGCAGCACAGATACGCAGTATTTT; CDR3aa: CASSEQGSSTDTQYF
d_gene: .; abundance: .; j_gene: TRBJ1-2; v_gene: TRBV29-1; CDR3nt: TGCAGCCCCTGGTTGGTCAGGGGCGGCTACACCTTC; CDR3aa: CSPWLVRGGYTF
d_gene: .; abundance: .; j_gene: TRBJ1-1; v_gene: TRBV5-6; CDR3nt: TGTGCCAGCAGCCTCACGGACAGAGAAGCTTTCTTT; CDR3aa: CASSLTDREAFF
d_gene: .; abundance: .; j_gene: TRBJ2-3; v_gene: TRBV11-2; CDR3nt: TGTGCCAGCAGCTACAACCGGGGAGGCACAGATACGCAGTATTTT; CDR3aa: CASSYNRGGTDTQYF
d_gene: .; abundance: .; j_gene: TRBJ1-3; v_gene: TRBV25-1; CDR3nt: TGTGCCAGCAGTGGCAGCGTAGGCAGCTTTTCTGGAAACACCATATATTTT; CDR3aa: CASSGSVGSFSGNTIYF
d_gene: .; abundance: .; j_gene: TRBJ1-2; v_gene: TRBV19; CDR3nt: TGTGCCAGTAGGGATCAAAACGACGCAGGAGGCTACACCTTC; CDR3aa: CASRDQNDAGGYTF
d_gene: .; abundance: .; j_gene: TRBJ2-3; v_gene: TRBV5-6; CDR3nt: TGTGCCAGCAGCTTGACATGGGCCTTCTGGCGGGGAAGCACAGATACGCAGTATTTT; CDR3aa: CASSLTWAFWRGSTDTQYF
d_gene: TRBD1; abundance: .; j_gene: TRBJ2-7; v_gene: TRBV29-1; CDR3nt: TGCAGCGTCGATAATCATAAGCCGGGACAGGGAGGTATCTACGAGCAGTACTTC; CDR3aa: CSVDNHKPGQGGIYEQYF
d_gene: .; abundance: many; j_gene: TRBJ1-2; v_gene: TRBV15; CDR3nt: TGTGCCACCAGCAGAGTTTTGGGAGCTAACTATGGCTACACCTTC; CDR3aa: CATSRVLGANYGYTF
d_gene: TRBD1; abundance: .; j_gene: TRBJ1-4; v_gene: TRBV6-1; CDR3nt: TGTGCCAGCAGTGAACGCGGACAGGGAGAGGCGAATGAAAAACTGTTTTTT; CDR3aa: CASSERGQGEANEKLFF
d_gene: TRBD1; abundance: .; j_gene: TRBJ1-1; v_gene: TRBV6-2/TRBV6-3; CDR3nt: TGTGCCAGCAGTGGGACAGGGGTTATTGCTGCTTTCTTT; CDR3aa: CASSGTGVIAAFF
d_gene: TRBD2; abundance: .; j_gene: TRBJ2-1; v_gene: TRBV5-4; CDR3nt: TGTGCCAGCAGCAGGGGACTAGCGGGAGCCCAGAGCTCCTACAATGAGCAGTTCTTC; CDR3aa: CASSRGLAGAQSSYNEQFF
d_gene: .; abundance: .; j_gene: TRBJ1-5; v_gene: TRBV19; CDR3nt: TGTGCCAGTAGTAAACAAAGCAGGTTTAGCAATCAGCCCCAGCATTTT; CDR3aa: CASSKQSRFSNQPQHF
d_gene: TRBD2; abundance: .; j_gene: TRBJ2-7; v_gene: TRBV4-2; CDR3nt: TGTGCCAGCAGCCAAGCCCGAGCTAGCGGAGCCTACGAGCAGTACTTC; CDR3aa: CASSQARASGAYEQYF
d_gene: .; abundance: .; j_gene: TRBJ2-3; v_gene: TRBV7-3; CDR3nt: TGTGCCAGCAGCTTAGTTCCAGCGGGTGCAGATACGCAGTATTTT; CDR3aa: CASSLVPAGADTQYF
d_gene: .; abundance: .; j_gene: TRBJ2-1; v_gene: TRBV27; CDR3nt: TGTGCCAGCAGTTTATCCCGACAGAACAATGAGCAGTTCTTC; CDR3aa: CASSLSRQNNEQFF
d_gene: .; abundance: .; j_gene: TRBJ1-6; v_gene: TRBV25-1; CDR3nt: TGTGCCAGCGGGACTCTCGGCTCCTATAATTCACCCCTCCACTTT; CDR3aa: CASGTLGSYNSPLHF
d_gene: .; abundance: .; j_gene: TRBJ1-4; v_gene: TRBV2; CDR3nt: TGTGCCAGCAGTGAAACCCCCTTGGACCGGTGGAGGGACGAAAAACTGTTTTTT; CDR3aa: CASSETPLDRWRDEKLFF
d_gene: TRBD1; abundance: .; j_gene: TRBJ1-2; v_gene: TRBV6-2/TRBV6-3; CDR3nt: TGTGCCAGCAGTTACCTGGGACAGACTAACTATGGCTACACCTTC; CDR3aa: CASSYLGQTNYGYTF
d_gene: TRBD1; abundance: .; j_gene: TRBJ2-2; v_gene: TRBV24-1; CDR3nt: TGTGCCACCAGCGGGACACAGGGGAAACACATCCCGAACACCGGGGAGCTGTTTTTT; CDR3aa: CATSGTQGKHIPNTGELFF
d_gene: .; abundance: .; j_gene: TRBJ2-2; v_gene: TRBV11-2; CDR3nt: TGTGCCAGCAGCTTACAGGGGTCGGGCGGGGAGCTGTTTTTT; CDR3aa: CASSLQGSGGELFF
d_gene: .; abundance: .; j_gene: TRBJ1-2; v_gene: TRBV6-2/TRBV6-3; CDR3nt: TGTGCCAGCAGTTACACGAAGACCGACTACTATGGCTACACCTTC; CDR3aa: CASSYTKTDYYGYTF
d_gene: .; abundance: few; j_gene: TRBJ2-2; v_gene: TRBV7-2; CDR3nt: TGTGCCAGCAGCTTAGAGAGAGGTCTGATAGGTCGGGACACCGGGGAGCTGTTTTTT; CDR3aa: CASSLERGLIGRDTGELFF
d_gene: .; abundance: .; j_gene: TRBJ2-1; v_gene: TRBV5-6; CDR3nt: TGTGCCAGCAGCTTTCGGTACTGGTACAATGAGCAGTTCTTC; CDR3aa: CASSFRYWYNEQFF
d_gene: TRBD2; abundance: .; j_gene: TRBJ2-1; v_gene: TRBV5-1; CDR3nt: TGCGCCAGCAGCTTGGATGGTAGCGGGATTTACAATGAGCAGTTCTTC; CDR3aa: CASSLDGSGIYNEQFF
d_gene: TRBD2; abundance: few; j_gene: TRBJ2-1; v_gene: TRBV14; CDR3nt: TGTGCCAGCCCTCGCCGGGTAGAGCTAGCGGGGGGCACGGGAAACAATGAGCAGTTCTTC; CDR3aa: CASPRRVELAGGTGNNEQFF
d_gene: .; abundance: .; j_gene: TRBJ2-7; v_gene: TRBV7-8; CDR3nt: TGTGCCAGCAGCCCGCGGGACTACGAGCAGTACTTC; CDR3aa: CASSPRDYEQYF